Following are 12 T cell receptor beta chains from one sample sequenced in a study of shared clonotypes between healthy human individuals. The assay was immunoSEQ multiplex PCR, and TCRdb's table has in-frame clones only and misses some. The top ten hold 1.5% to 2% of the sample, which has 550,000 to 700,000 clones, roughly 73% seen once. Specimen: memory CD4+ T cells sorted from blood. Subset noted: CD45RA-negative fraction. The receptors come from a woman in her twenties or thirties in good health.

The rearrangement uses TRBV29-1 and TRBJ1-2; tentative D call: TRBD1 (5 bases). In germline, CDR1 is SQVTM, CDR2 ANQGSEA. V lost 3 bases and J lost 8, with 13 bases in between. This CDR3 region has 12 residues. This chain's CDR3 is CSVDRGFGGYTF. CDR3 sequence (DNA): TGCAGCGTTGATCGGGGGTTTGGAGGCTACACCTTC.

The chain has TRBV30 and TRBJ2-1; 7 positions match TRBD2. The V gene end was trimmed by 2 bases and the J gene end by 4 bases; junction bases not matched to a gene: 20. Germline CDR1 GTSNPN, CDR2 SVGIG (reference sequence). This CDR3 spans 19 amino acids. Here the CDR3 DNA reads TGTGCCTGGAGTCTACCCCTGGGGAGGGCCCGGGTCCCGTACAATGAGCAGTTCTTC. This sequence encodes CAWSLPLGRARVPYNEQFF.

V is TRBV2 and J is TRBJ1-4, with TRBD1 identical over 11 bases. V dropped 8 bases and J dropped 8; count of bases not matched to a gene: 10. The CDR3 runs to 15 residues. Germline loops: CDR1 SNHLY, CDR2 FYNNEI. This chain's CDR3 is CASRDRGLRGEKLFF. CDR3 bases: TGTGCCAGCCGGGACAGGGGGTTACGAGGGGAAAAACTGTTTTTT.

The rearrangement uses TRBV28 and TRBJ1-3; 11 nucleotides align to TRBD1. V shed 2 bases, J shed 0 bases, and the junction held 9 bases outside the gene matches. Germline values: CDR1 MDHEN, CDR2 SYDVKM. The CDR3 contains 19 residues. CDR3 bases: TGTGCCAGCAGTTTACCGGGACAGGGGGGTAGGAGCTCTGGAAACACCATATATTTT. Its translation is CASSLPGQGGRSSGNTIYF.

The J gene is TRBJ1-4, the V gene TRBV5-1; 7 positions match TRBD1. Germline CDR1 and CDR2: SGHRS and YFSETQ. V lost 5 bases and J lost 5; bases outside the gene matches: 6. This CDR3 contains 14 residues. CDR3 sequence (DNA): TGCGCCAGCAGAGAAACAGGGGCAAATGAAAAACTGTTTTTT. Amino acid sequence: CASRETGANEKLFF. Full variable domain (rest looked up from reference TRBV5-1 and TRBJ1-4): KAGVTQTPRYLIKTRGQQVTLSCSPISGHRSVSWYQQTPGQGLQFLFEYFSETQRNKGNFPGRFSGRQFSNSRSEMNVSTLELGDSALYLCASRETGANEKLFFGSGTQLSVL.

The chain combines TRBV6-4 with TRBJ1-3; D might be TRBD1 (6 bases). V was pared by 6 bases and J by 0 bases, with 18 bases between. Germline CDR1 and CDR2: MRHNA and SNTAGT. This CDR3 comprises 17 residues. CDR3 region: CASSVQTGPTSGNTIYF. CDR3 nucleotide sequence: TGTGCCAGCAGCGTTCAAACAGGGCCTACCTCTGGAAACACCATATATTTT.

The chain has TRBV11-2 and TRBJ1-3; D is undetermined. Germline lookup yields CDR1 SGHAT and CDR2 FQNNGV. The CDR3 totals 13 residues. Trimming pared 0 bases from V and 6 bases from J, leaving 6 bases between. The CDR3 here is CASSLDMVNTIYF. The CDR3 nucleotides read TGTGCCAGCAGCTTAGATATGGTAAACACCATATATTTT.

The chain combines TRBV5-5 with TRBJ1-3, with D uncertain. The CDR3 is 15 residues long. V lost 1 base and J lost 0, with 8 bases in between. CDR1 is SGHKS and CDR2 is YYEKEE in the germline V gene (reference sequence). The DNA for the CDR3 is TGTGCCAGCAGCTTGTCCGACTACTCTGGAAACACCATATATTTT. Amino acids: CASSLSDYSGNTIYF.

The gene calls are TRBV6-5 and TRBJ2-5; tentatively, D is TRBD2 (5 bases). V was cut by 4 bases and J by 5 bases, with 11 bases left in between. The CDR3 contains 13 residues. Germline loops: CDR1 MNHEY, CDR2 SVGAGI. Here the CDR3 reads CASSFGGEETQYF. DNA for the CDR3: TGTGCCAGCAGTTTCGGTGGGGAGGAGACCCAGTACTTC.

This clone was picked up one time. V gene TRBV27 combines with J gene TRBJ2-7; 9 nucleotides match TRBD1. The trim removed 4 bases at V and 2 bases at J, leaving 12 bases unmatched. The CDR3 contains 17 residues. Germline CDR1 and CDR2: MNHEY and SMNVEV (reference sequence). DNA of the CDR3: TGTGCCAGCAGTTCCCGGACAGGGGTTTTTAGTACCTACGAGCAGTACTTC. Encoded protein: CASSSRTGVFSTYEQYF.

This sequence joins TRBV6-4 and TRBJ1-5; D unresolved. Germline CDR1 reads MRHNA; CDR2 reads SNTAGT. This CDR3 has 16 residues. Between the trimmed V and J ends, which lost 2 bases and 5 bases, there was a span of 16 bases. The CDR3 region has the DNA TGTGCCAGCAGTGACCCGGGTGGGCCCTCCTATCAGCCCCAGCATTTT. Residues: CASSDPGGPSYQPQHF.

The V and J genes are TRBV28 and TRBJ2-2; D might be TRBD2 (6 bases). V dropped 6 bases and J dropped 5 bases, with 16 bases sitting between them. There are 15 residues in the CDR3. Germline CDR1 and CDR2: MDHEN and SYDVKM. CDR3 amino acids: CASSLVGSGTGELFF. The CDR3 bases are TGTGCCAGCAGCCTCGTCGGGAGCGGGACCGGGGAGCTGTTTTTT.